A few counts support the clone carrying this T cell receptor beta chain. Its cognate antigen is unknown. This entry belongs to a study of identical twins. General study findings and limits: There was more out-of-frame TCR alpha sharing in monozygotic twins than models estimated. Weaker excess sharing between twins was seen in beta out-of-frame sequences. Some out-of-frame alpha sequences were shared by twins, and these showed excess low generation probability. There were fewer insertions in abundant cord blood beta clonotypes, but memory repertoires showed no such pattern.

In TCRdb, the 5' RACE reads were re-called with MiXCR into one record per CDR3 protein. Of a few hundred thousand distinct CDR3 sequences listed, 9% to 15% were seen once; the top ten hold approximately 7.6%. There are 14 residues in the CDR3. Germline V gives CDR1 SGDLS, CDR2 YYNGEE. V was cut by 4 bases and J by 7 bases, with 18 bases left in between. The same sample was also used in a study of yellow fever vaccine responses in identical twins.

V is TRBV9 and J is TRBJ2-7, with D possibly matching TRBD2 (5 bases). Sequencing input: CD8+ T cells sorted from blood. The sequence was obtained from a woman younger than 30 in good health. The CDR3 DNA follows: TGTGCCAGCAGCCCATGGACTGGCCTAGGAGAGCAGTACTTC. This sequence encodes CASSPWTGLGEQYF.